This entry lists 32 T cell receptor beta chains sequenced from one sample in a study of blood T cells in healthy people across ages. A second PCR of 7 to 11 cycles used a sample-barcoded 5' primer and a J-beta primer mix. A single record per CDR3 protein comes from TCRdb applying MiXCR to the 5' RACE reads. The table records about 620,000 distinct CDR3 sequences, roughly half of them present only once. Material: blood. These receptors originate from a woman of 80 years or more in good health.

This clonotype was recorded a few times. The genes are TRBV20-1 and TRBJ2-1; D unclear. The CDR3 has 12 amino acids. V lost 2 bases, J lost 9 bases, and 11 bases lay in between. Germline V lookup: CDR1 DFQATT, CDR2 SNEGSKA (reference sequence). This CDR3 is CSARRLVSEQFF. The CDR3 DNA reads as TGCAGTGCTAGAAGGCTAGTCAGTGAGCAGTTCTTC.

The CDR3 region is CSASRALGQPQHF. The CDR3 coding sequence is TGCAGTGCTAGTAGGGCATTGGGTCAGCCCCAGCATTTT. The chain couples TRBV20-1 to TRBJ1-5; D is unclear. This CDR3 spans 13 amino acids. CDR1 and CDR2 from the germline V gene are DFQATT and SNEGSKA (reference sequence). Trimming left V 3 bases short and J 6 bases short, with 12 bases between.

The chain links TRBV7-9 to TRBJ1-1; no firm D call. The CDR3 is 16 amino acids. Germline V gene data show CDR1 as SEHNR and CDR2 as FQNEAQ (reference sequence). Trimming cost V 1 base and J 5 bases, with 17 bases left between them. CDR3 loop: CASSLGVARDGTEAFF. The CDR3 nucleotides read TGTGCCAGCAGCTTAGGGGTGGCCCGGGATGGTACTGAAGCTTTCTTT.

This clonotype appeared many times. CDR3 coding DNA: TGTGCCAGCAGTTTTCAGCATTCACCCCTCCACTTT. It encodes CASSFQHSPLHF. V gene TRBV12-3 or TRBV12-4 combines with J gene TRBJ1-6; D is ambiguous. V shed 3 bases and J shed 8 bases, with 5 bases lying between them. The CDR3 consists of 12 residues.

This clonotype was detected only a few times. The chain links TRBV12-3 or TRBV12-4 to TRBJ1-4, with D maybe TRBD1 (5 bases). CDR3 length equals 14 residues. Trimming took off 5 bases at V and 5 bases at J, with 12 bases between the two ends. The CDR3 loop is CASSVLGGNEKLFF. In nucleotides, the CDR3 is TGTGCCAGCAGTGTATTGGGGGGAAATGAAAAACTGTTTTTT.

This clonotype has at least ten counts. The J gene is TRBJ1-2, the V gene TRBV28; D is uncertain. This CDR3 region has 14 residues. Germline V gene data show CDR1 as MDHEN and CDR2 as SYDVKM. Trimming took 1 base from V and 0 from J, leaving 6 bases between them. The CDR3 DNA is TGTGCCAGCAGTTTATCCAGGCCTAACTATGGCTACACCTTC. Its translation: CASSLSRPNYGYTF.

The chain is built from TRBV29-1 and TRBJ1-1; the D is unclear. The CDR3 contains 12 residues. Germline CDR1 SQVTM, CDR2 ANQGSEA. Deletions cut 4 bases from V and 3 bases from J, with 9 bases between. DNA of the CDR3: TGCAGCGTTGGAGGCACATACACTGAAGCTTTCTTT. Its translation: CSVGGTYTEAFF.

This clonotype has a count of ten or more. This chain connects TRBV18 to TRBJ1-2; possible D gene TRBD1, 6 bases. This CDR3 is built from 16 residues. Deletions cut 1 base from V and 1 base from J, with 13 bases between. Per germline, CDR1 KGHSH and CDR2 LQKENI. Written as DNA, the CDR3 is TGTGCCAGCTCACCACGGGCAACAGGGATTAACTATGGCTACACCTTC. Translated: CASSPRATGINYGYTF.

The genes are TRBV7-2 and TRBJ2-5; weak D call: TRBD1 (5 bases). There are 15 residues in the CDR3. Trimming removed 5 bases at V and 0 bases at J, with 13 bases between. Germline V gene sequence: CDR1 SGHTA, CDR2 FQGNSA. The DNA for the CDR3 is TGTGCCAGCAGCGCATCCTCAGGGCACCAAGAGACCCAGTACTTC. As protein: CASSASSGHQETQYF. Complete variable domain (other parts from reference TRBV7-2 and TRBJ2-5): GAGVSQSPSNKVTEKGKDVELRCDPISGHTALYWYRQSLGQGLEFLIYFQGNSAPDKSGLPSDRFSAERTGGSVSTLTIQRTQQEDSAVYLCASSASSGHQETQYFGPGTRLLVL.

CDR3 coding DNA: TGTGCCAGCAGTCGACGACAGATACAAGAGACCCAGTACTTC. Its translation: CASSRRQIQETQYF. The V and J genes are TRBV6-2 or TRBV6-3 and TRBJ2-5, with a weak D call TRBD1 (5 bases). The ends were cut back, 5 bases at V and 2 bases at J, with 12 bases in the middle. The CDR3 spans 14 residues. CDR1 and CDR2 from the germline V gene are MNHEY and SVGEGT.

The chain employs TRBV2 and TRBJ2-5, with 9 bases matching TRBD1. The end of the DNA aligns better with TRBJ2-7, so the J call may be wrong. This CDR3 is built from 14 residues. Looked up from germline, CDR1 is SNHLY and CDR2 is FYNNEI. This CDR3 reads CASSTGTGINEQYF. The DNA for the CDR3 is TGTGCCAGCAGCACCGGGACAGGGATCAACGAGCAGTACTTC.

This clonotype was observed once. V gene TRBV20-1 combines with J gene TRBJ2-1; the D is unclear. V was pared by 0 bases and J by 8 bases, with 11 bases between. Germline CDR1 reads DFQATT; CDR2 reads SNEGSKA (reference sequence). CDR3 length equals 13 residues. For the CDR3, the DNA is TGCAGTGCTAGAGATGGTAGTGCTTATGAGCAGTTCTTC. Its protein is CSARDGSAYEQFF.

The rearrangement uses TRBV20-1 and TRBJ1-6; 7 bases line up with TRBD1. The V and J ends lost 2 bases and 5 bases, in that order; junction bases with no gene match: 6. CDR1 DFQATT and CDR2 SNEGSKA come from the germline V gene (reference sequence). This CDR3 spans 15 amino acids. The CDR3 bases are TGCAGTGCTAGACTCATACAGGGGCATAATTCACCCCTCCACTTT. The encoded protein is CSARLIQGHNSPLHF.

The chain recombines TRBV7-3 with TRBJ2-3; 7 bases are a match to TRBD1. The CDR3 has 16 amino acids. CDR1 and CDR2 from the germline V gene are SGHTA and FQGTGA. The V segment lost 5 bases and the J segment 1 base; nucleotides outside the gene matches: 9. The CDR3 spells CASSETRDRGTDTQYF. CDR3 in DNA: TGTGCCAGCAGCGAAACCCGGGACAGAGGCACAGATACGCAGTATTTT.

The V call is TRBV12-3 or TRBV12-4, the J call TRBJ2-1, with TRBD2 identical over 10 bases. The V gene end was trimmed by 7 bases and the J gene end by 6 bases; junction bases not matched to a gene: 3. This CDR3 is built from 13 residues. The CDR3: CASTSSGSNEQFF. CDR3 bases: TGTGCCAGCACCTCTAGCGGGAGCAATGAGCAGTTCTTC.

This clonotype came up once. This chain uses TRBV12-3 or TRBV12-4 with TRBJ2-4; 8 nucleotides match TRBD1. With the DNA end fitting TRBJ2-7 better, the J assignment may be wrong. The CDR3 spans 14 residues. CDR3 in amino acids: CASSWAGGAYEQYF. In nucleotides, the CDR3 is TGTGCCAGCAGTTGGGCAGGGGGCGCGTACGAGCAGTACTTC.

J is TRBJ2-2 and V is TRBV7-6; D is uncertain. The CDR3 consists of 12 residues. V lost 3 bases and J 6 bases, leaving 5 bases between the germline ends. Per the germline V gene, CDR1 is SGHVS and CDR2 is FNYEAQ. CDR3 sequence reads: CASSLASGELFF. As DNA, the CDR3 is TGTGCCAGCAGCTTGGCTTCCGGGGAGCTGTTTTTT.

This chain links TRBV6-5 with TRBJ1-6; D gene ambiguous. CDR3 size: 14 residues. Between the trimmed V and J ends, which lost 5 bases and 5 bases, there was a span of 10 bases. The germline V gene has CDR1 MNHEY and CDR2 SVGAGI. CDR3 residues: CASSTPGNNSPLHF. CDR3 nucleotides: TGTGCCAGCAGTACCCCCGGGAATAATTCACCCCTCCACTTT.

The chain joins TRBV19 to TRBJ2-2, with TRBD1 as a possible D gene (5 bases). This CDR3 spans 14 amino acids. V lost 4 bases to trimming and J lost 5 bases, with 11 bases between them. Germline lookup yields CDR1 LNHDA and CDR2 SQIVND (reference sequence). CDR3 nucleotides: TGTGCCAGTAGTAAACAGGAATGGACCGGGGAGCTGTTTTTT. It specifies CASSKQEWTGELFF. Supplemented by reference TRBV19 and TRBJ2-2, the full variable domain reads DGGITQSPKYLFRKEGQNVTLSCEQNLNHDAMYWYRQDPGQGLRLIYYSQIVNDFQKGDIAEGYSVSREKKESFPLTVTSAQKNPTAFYLCASSKQEWTGELFFGEGSRLTVL.

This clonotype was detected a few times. Here the CDR3 reads CASSPLESLYNEQFF. As DNA, the CDR3 is TGTGCCAGCAGCCCCCTCGAGAGTCTATACAATGAGCAGTTCTTC. The V gene is TRBV7-9, the J gene TRBJ2-1; no definite D call. Germline V lookup: CDR1 SEHNR, CDR2 FQNEAQ (reference sequence). CDR3 size: 15 residues. V was pared by 5 bases and J by 4 bases, with 15 bases between.

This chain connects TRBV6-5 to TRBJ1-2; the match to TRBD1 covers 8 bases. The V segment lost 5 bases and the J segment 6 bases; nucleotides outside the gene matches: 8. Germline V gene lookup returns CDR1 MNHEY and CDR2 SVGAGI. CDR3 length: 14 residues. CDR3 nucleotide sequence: TGTGCCAGCAGTGACCTGGAGGACAGGGATGGCTACACCTTC. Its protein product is CASSDLEDRDGYTF.

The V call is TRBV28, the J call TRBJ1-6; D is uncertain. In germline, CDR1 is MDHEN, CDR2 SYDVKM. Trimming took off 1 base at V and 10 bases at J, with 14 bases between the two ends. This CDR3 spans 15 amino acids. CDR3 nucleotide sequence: TGTGCCAGCAGTTTATTAGATGGGGAGAGCTCACCCCTCCACTTT. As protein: CASSLLDGESSPLHF.

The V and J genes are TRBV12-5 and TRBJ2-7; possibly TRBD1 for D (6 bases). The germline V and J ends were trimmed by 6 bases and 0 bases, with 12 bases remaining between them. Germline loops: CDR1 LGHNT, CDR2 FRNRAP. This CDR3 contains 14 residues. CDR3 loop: CASGIQGTSYEQYF. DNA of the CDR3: TGTGCTAGTGGGATACAGGGTACCTCCTACGAGCAGTACTTC.

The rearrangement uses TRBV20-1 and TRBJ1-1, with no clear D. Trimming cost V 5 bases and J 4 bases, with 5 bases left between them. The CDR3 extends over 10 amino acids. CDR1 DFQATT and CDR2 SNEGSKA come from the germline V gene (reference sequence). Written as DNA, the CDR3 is TGCAGTGCTTTAAGCACTGAAGCTTTCTTT. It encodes CSALSTEAFF.

CDR3 residues: CASSQPGAIQYF. CDR3 nucleotide sequence: TGTGCCAGCAGTCAACCAGGGGCCATTCAGTACTTC. The chain carries TRBV9 and TRBJ2-4; tentatively, D is TRBD1 (6 bases). Trimming shortened V by 5 bases and J by 9 bases, and 12 bases separated the two germline ends. The CDR3 spans 12 residues. Germline CDR1 is SGDLS and CDR2 is YYNGEE.

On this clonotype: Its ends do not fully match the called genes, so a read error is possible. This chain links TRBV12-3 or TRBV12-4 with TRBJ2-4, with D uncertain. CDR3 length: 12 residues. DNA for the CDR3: TGTGCCAGCAGGTTAGAAGGCGGCACCCAGTACTTC. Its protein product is CASRLEGGTQYF.

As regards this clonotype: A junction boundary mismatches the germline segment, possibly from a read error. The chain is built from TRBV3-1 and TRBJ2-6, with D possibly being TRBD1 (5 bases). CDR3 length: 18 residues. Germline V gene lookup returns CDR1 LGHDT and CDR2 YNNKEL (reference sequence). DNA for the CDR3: TGTGCCACCAGCCAAGACCAGGGCCTAAACTCTGGGGCCAACGTCCTGACTTTC. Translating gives CATSQDQGLNSGANVLTF.

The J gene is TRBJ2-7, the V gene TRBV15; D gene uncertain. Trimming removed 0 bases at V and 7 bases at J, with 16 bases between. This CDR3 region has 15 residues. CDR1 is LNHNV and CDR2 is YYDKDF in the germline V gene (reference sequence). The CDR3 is CATSRDPATYNEQYF. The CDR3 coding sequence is TGTGCCACCAGCAGAGATCCAGCTACCTACAATGAGCAGTACTTC. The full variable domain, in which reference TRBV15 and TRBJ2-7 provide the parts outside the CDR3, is DAMVIQNPRYQVTQFGKPVTLSCSQTLNHNVMYWYQQKSSQAPKLLFHYYDKDFNNEADTPDNFQSRRPNTSFCFLDIRSPGLGDTAMYLCATSRDPATYNEQYFGPGTRLTVT.

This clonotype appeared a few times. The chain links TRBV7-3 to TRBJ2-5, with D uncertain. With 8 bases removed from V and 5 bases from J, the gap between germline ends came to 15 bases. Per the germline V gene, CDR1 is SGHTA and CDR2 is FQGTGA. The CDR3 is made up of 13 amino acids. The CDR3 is CASSPGLGETQYF. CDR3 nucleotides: TGTGCCAGCTCACCAGGCCTAGGGGAGACCCAGTACTTC.

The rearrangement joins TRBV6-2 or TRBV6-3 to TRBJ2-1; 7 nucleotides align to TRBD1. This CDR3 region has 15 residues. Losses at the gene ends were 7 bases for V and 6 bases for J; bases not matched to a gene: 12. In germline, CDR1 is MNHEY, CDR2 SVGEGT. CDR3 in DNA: TGTGCCAGCAATTCCCGACAGGGAAGGGGCAATGAGCAGTTCTTC. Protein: CASNSRQGRGNEQFF.

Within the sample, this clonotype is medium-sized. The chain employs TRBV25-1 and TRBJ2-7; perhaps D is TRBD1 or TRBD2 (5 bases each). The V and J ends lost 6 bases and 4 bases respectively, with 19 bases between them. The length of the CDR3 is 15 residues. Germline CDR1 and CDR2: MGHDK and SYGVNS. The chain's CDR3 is CASRPGRTEGYEQYF. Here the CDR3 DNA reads TGTGCCAGCAGACCCGGACGAACAGAGGGGTACGAGCAGTACTTC.

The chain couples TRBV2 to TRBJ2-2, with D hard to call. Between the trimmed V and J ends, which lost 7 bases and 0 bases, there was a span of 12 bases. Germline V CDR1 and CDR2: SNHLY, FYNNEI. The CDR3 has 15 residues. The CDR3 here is CASKRDLSNTGELFF. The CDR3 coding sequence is TGTGCCAGCAAAAGGGATCTCTCGAACACCGGGGAGCTGTTTTTT.